This TCR beta chain was observed in a study of T-cell reconstitution after alpha-beta-depleted transplantation in children. Unique molecular identifiers featured in how the TCRbeta library was prepared. TCRdb called the PCR reads again in MiXCR, with one record for every CDR3 protein. The sample yields about 610,000 distinct CDR3 sequences, under 12% seen once. This clonotype was seen many times. Specimen: PBMCs from the stem cell graft donor, collected from the stem cell graft. This TCR came from a human donor who donated a stem cell graft to a child with acute myeloid leukemia.

CDR3 sequence (DNA): TGCAGCGTCTTCACTAATTTCGAGCAGTTCTTC. It is translated as CSVFTNFEQFF. The J gene is TRBJ2-1, the V gene TRBV29-1; D is undetermined. The germline gives CDR1 SQVTM, CDR2 ANQGSEA. This CDR3 contains 11 residues. V gave up 6 bases and J gave up 10 bases, with 13 bases separating them.